This paragraph covers one T cell receptor beta chain sequence. From germline, CDR1 is MGHDK and CDR2 SYGVNS. V was shortened by 5 bases and J by 0 bases, with 7 bases between the two germline ends. The CDR3 loop spans 13 amino acids. In the original processing: Amplification from reference gene primers served as the basis for estimated nucleated cell counts. The data were produced by immunoSEQ multiplex PCR, yet TCRdb's version contains in-frame clones alone and is incomplete. From that table come the V and J calls and clone size; the DNA was used to work out D and trimming. The table lists about 220,000 clones, approximately 80% of them singletons. The sample comes from a study of blood T cell repertoires in COVID-19. Across the whole study: PBMCs, B-cell-depleted T cells, or T cells were the source of the cDNA or gDNA that made up the material.

The chain links TRBV25-1 to TRBJ1-1; D ambiguous. Sequenced sample: peripheral blood. The origin of this receptor is a human donor in a cohort sampled during active COVID-19. CDR3 residues: CASSTDMNTEAFF. The DNA of the CDR3 is TGTGCCAGCAGTACAGATATGAACACTGAAGCTTTCTTT. The full variable domain, with the rest looked up from reference TRBV25-1 and TRBJ1-1, is EADIYQTPRYLVIGTGKKITLECSQTMGHDKMYWYQQDPGMELHLIHYSYGVNSTEKGDLSSESTVSRIRTEHFPLTLESARPSHTSQYLCASSTDMNTEAFFGQGTRLTVV.